The rows below give T cell receptor beta chains drawn from one sample of a study of CD8 T cells in ankylosing spondylitis. TCRdb used MiXCR to reprocess the 5' RACE reads, holding one entry per CDR3 protein. The table lists about 150,000 distinct CDR3 sequences, 44% of them singletons. Sequencing was carried out using synovial fluid, either unsorted or a sorted T cell fraction (not recorded which). The receptors originated from a male donor with ankylosing spondylitis. The CDR3 runs from the conserved cysteine through the conserved F or W. The D gene is left open where the match is weak. Clone size, where shown, is once, few, many, or a class for clones that have expanded.

clone size: .; V gene: TRBV6-2/TRBV6-3; D gene: .; J gene: TRBJ1-2; CDR3 DNA: TGTGCCAGCAGACCTAGAGGCCCCGGGTATGGCTACACCTTC; CDR3 protein: CASRPRGPGYGYTF
clone size: .; V gene: TRBV7-9; D gene: .; J gene: TRBJ1-2; CDR3 DNA: TGTGCCAGCAGCTTGGGGACGGTGGCGGATGGCTACACCTTC; CDR3 protein: CASSLGTVADGYTF
clone size: .; V gene: TRBV7-6; D gene: TRBD2; J gene: TRBJ2-5; CDR3 DNA: TGTGCCAGCAGCGGGGGACTAGCGGGGGGGCTGGCCGAGACCCAGTACTTC; CDR3 protein: CASSGGLAGGLAETQYF
clone size: few; V gene: TRBV27; D gene: .; J gene: TRBJ2-1; CDR3 DNA: TGTGCCAGCAGTCTGGCGTGGAGCAGAAGCAATGAGCAGTTCTTC; CDR3 protein: CASSLAWSRSNEQFF
clone size: .; V gene: TRBV29-1; D gene: .; J gene: TRBJ1-2; CDR3 DNA: TGCAGCGTCGAAGGAGGGGGGGCGAACTATGGCTACACCTTC; CDR3 protein: CSVEGGGANYGYTF
clone size: .; V gene: TRBV7-9; D gene: .; J gene: TRBJ1-3; CDR3 DNA: TGTGCCAGCAGCGTAGGGTGGACGGAGGAGTCTGGAAACACCATATATTTT; CDR3 protein: CASSVGWTEESGNTIYF
clone size: .; V gene: TRBV27; D gene: .; J gene: TRBJ2-1; CDR3 DNA: TGTGCCAGCAGTTACACCCCGGGGCTCCTCTACAATGAGCAGTTCTTC; CDR3 protein: CASSYTPGLLYNEQFF
clone size: .; V gene: TRBV9; D gene: .; J gene: TRBJ1-2; CDR3 DNA: TGTGCCAGCAGCGTATTCGCAGGACCGCGCTACTATGGCTACACCTTC; CDR3 protein: CASSVFAGPRYYGYTF
clone size: few; V gene: TRBV21-1; D gene: .; J gene: TRBJ2-1; CDR3 DNA: TGTGCCAGCAGCAAAAGGGGAAAACAGGGAAGCTCCTACAATGAGCAGTTCTTC; CDR3 protein: CASSKRGKQGSSYNEQFF
clone size: few; V gene: TRBV7-8; D gene: .; J gene: TRBJ1-2; CDR3 DNA: TGTGCCAGCAGCTTAAAGGGGACCACAGCGGGCTACACCTTC; CDR3 protein: CASSLKGTTAGYTF
clone size: .; V gene: TRBV13; D gene: .; J gene: TRBJ2-7; CDR3 DNA: TGTGCCAGCAGCGACCTAGGGGGACGAGAGCAGTACTTC; CDR3 protein: CASSDLGGREQYF
clone size: .; V gene: TRBV7-9; D gene: .; J gene: TRBJ1-6; CDR3 DNA: TGTGCCAGCAGCCTCACCGGGGGGGTTGTTTCACCCCTCCACTTT; CDR3 protein: CASSLTGGVVSPLHF
clone size: .; V gene: TRBV12-3/TRBV12-4; D gene: .; J gene: TRBJ2-1; CDR3 DNA: TGTGCCAGCAGCAATATTATAGCGGACCTATTCCACAATGAGCAGTTCTTC; CDR3 protein: CASSNIIADLFHNEQFF
clone size: few; V gene: TRBV4-1; D gene: .; J gene: TRBJ1-1; CDR3 DNA: TGCGCCAGCAGCCAAGGTCGGGGGCTTGACACTGAAGCTTTCTTT; CDR3 protein: CASSQGRGLDTEAFF
clone size: few; V gene: TRBV30; D gene: .; J gene: TRBJ1-1; CDR3 DNA: TGTGCCTGGACCATCGGGGGGAACACTGAAGCTTTCTTT; CDR3 protein: CAWTIGGNTEAFF
clone size: once; V gene: TRBV6-1; D gene: .; J gene: TRBJ2-3; CDR3 DNA: TGTGCCAGCAGTGAGGTCCCCCGTTATAGCAGGCGGGGAAGCACAGATACGCAGTATTTT; CDR3 protein: CASSEVPRYSRRGSTDTQYF
clone size: .; V gene: TRBV4-1; D gene: .; J gene: TRBJ2-1; CDR3 DNA: TGCGCCAGCAGCCAAGAAGACATCTCAGTAAACAATGAGCAGTTCTTC; CDR3 protein: CASSQEDISVNNEQFF
clone size: many; V gene: TRBV6-2/TRBV6-3; D gene: TRBD2; J gene: TRBJ2-3; CDR3 DNA: TGTGCCAGCAGTTCGGCTAGCGGCAGCACAGATACGCAGTATTTT; CDR3 protein: CASSSASGSTDTQYF
clone size: .; V gene: TRBV2; D gene: .; J gene: TRBJ1-1; CDR3 DNA: TGTGCCAGGCCTGATGGGGTAATGAACACTGAAGCTTTCTTT; CDR3 protein: CARPDGVMNTEAFF
clone size: once; V gene: TRBV4-2; D gene: .; J gene: TRBJ1-2; CDR3 DNA: TGTGCCAGCAGCCAAGATCGACATCACCAGGCTAACTATGGCTACACCTTC; CDR3 protein: CASSQDRHHQANYGYTF
clone size: .; V gene: TRBV18; D gene: .; J gene: TRBJ1-1; CDR3 DNA: TGTGCCAGCTCACCTATCTGGGGCCCTGACACTGAAGCTTTCTTT; CDR3 protein: CASSPIWGPDTEAFF
clone size: medium-sized; V gene: TRBV6-2/TRBV6-3; D gene: TRBD2; J gene: TRBJ2-1; CDR3 DNA: TGTGCCAGCAGTGTTAGCGGGACCTACAATGAGCAGTTCTTC; CDR3 protein: CASSVSGTYNEQFF
clone size: .; V gene: TRBV12-3/TRBV12-4; D gene: .; J gene: TRBJ2-5; CDR3 DNA: TGTGCCAGCAGCCATTGGGGGGGGCGGAAGACCCAGTACTTC; CDR3 protein: CASSHWGGRKTQYF
clone size: .; V gene: TRBV6-4; D gene: TRBD2; J gene: TRBJ2-3; CDR3 DNA: TGTGCCAGCAGTGACTCGAGTCTGGGGGCTAGCGGGGCCACAGATACGCAGTATTTT; CDR3 protein: CASSDSSLGASGATDTQYF
clone size: .; V gene: TRBV4-3; D gene: TRBD1; J gene: TRBJ1-2; CDR3 DNA: TGCGCCAGCAGCCAAGTGATCAGGGGGGACTATGGCTACACCTTC; CDR3 protein: CASSQVIRGDYGYTF